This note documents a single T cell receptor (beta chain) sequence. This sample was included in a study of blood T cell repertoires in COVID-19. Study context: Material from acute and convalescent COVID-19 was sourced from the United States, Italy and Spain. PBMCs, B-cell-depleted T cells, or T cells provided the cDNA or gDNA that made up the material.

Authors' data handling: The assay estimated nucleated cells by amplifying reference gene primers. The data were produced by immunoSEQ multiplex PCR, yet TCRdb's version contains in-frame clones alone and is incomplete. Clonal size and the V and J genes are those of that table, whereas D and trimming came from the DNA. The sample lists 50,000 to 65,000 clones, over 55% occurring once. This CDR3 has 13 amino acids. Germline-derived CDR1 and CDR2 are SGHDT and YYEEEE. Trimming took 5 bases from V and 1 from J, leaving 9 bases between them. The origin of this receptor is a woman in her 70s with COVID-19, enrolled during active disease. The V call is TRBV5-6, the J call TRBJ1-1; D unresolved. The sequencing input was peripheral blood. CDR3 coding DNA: TGTGCCAGCAGTTACGGGGAGAACACTGAAGCTTTCTTT. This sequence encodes CASSYGENTEAFF.